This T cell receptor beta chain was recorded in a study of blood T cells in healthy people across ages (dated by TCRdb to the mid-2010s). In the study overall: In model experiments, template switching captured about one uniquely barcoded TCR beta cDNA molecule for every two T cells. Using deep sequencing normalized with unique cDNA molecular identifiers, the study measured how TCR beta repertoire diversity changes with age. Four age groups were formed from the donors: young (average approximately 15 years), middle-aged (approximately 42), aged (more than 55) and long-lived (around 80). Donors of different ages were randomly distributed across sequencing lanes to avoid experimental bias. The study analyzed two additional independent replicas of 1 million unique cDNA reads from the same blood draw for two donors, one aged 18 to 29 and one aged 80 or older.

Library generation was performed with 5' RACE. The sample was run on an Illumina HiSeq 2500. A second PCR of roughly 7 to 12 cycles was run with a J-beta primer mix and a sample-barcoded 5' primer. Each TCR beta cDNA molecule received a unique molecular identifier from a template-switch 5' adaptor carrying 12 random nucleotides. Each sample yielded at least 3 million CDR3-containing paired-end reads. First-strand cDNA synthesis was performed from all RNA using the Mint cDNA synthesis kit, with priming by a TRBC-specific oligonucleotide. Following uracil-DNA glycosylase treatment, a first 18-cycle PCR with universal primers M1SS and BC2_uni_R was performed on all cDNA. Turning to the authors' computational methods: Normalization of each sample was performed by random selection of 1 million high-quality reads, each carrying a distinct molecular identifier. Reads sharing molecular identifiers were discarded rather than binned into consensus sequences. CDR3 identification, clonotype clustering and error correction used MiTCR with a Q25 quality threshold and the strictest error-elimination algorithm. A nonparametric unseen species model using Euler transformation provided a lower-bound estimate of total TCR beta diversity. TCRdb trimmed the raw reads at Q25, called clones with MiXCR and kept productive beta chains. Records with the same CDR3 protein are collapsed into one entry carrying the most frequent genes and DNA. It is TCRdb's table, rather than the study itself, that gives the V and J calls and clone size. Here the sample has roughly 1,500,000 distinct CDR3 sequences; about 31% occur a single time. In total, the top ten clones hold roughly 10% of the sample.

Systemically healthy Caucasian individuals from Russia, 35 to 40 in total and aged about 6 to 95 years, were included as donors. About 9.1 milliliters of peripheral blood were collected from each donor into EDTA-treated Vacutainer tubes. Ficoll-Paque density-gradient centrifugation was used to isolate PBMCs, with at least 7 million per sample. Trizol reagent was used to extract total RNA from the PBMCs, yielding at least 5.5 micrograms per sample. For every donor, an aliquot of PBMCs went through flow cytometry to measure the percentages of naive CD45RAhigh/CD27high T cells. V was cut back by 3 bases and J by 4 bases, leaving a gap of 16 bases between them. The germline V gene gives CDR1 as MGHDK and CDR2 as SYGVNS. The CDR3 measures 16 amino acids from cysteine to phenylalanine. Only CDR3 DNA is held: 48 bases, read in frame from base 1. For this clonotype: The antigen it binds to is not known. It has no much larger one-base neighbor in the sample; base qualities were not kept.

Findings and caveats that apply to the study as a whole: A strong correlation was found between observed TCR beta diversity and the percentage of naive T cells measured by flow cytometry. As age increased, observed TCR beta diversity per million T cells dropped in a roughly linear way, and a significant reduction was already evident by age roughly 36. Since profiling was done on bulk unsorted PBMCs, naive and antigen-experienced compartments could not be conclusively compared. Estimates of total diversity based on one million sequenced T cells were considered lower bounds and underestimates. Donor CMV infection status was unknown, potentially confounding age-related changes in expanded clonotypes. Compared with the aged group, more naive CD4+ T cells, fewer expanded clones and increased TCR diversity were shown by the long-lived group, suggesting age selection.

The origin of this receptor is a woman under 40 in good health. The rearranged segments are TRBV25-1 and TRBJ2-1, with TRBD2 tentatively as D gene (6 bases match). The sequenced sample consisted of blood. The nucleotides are TGTGCCAGCAGTGATCTTCCGGACTACATTTACAATGAGCAGTTCTTC. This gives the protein CASSDLPDYIYNEQFF.